This T cell receptor beta chain was captured by sequencing in a study of cytomegalovirus exposure and HLA in healthy donors. Study-wide findings and caveats: Analysis performed later found under 20,000 TCR beta sequences associated with HLA alleles at 0.05 false discovery rate. Reported findings show TCR beta sequences accurately forecast HLA-A and HLA-B alleles in most subjects.

A multiplex PCR was run with 60 Vbeta primers and 13 Jbeta primers. Measured with immunoSEQ multiplex PCR; TCRdb has only the in-frame clones, and not every one. Among 150,000 to 180,000 clones listed, 80% were seen once. As for this clone: Its antigen is currently unknown.

Sample: PBMCs. This TCR was sampled from a woman in her thirties or forties in good health and CMV-seropositive.

The CDR3 sequence is CASSKKGTTSTDTQYF. CDR3 in DNA: TGTGCCAGCAGCAAAAAAGGGACTACCAGCACAGATACGCAGTATTTT. The rearrangement uses TRBV7-3 and TRBJ2-3, with 7 positions matching TRBD2. The CDR3 has 16 amino acids. Germline CDR1 is SGHTA and CDR2 is FQGTGA. The V and J ends lost 5 bases and 0 bases, in that order; junction bases with no gene match: 8.